This TCR beta chain was recovered during a study of OX40 agonist ivuxolimab in advanced cancers. Germline CDR1 is SGHDT and CDR2 is YYEEEE. V was clipped by 3 bases and J by 0 bases; unmatched bases: 7. CDR3 length: 18 residues. Using immunoSEQ multiplex PCR, the repertoire was profiled, and TCRdb retains in-frame clones only, with some absent. The sample holds about 20,000 clones, 83% seen once. The chain employs TRBV5-6 and TRBJ2-7, with 15 bases that match TRBD2. This TCR came from an adult with an advanced solid tumor such as melanoma, head and neck, liver or kidney cancer. Sample: CD4+ or CD8+ T cells sorted from blood, taken in a trial of the OX40 agonist ivuxolimab. The chain's CDR3 is CASSSPGTSGRSSYEQYF. The CDR3 DNA follows: TGTGCCAGCAGCTCGCCCGGGACTAGCGGGAGGAGCTCCTACGAGCAGTACTTC.